This T cell receptor beta chain was sequenced during a study of PD-1 blockade in classical Hodgkin lymphoma. General study results and limits: CD4+ TCR diversity, unlike CD8+, rose significantly by C4D1. Complete responders entered with baseline diversity on par with newly diagnosed patients, the results showed. Underlying causes for the observed repertoire differences were not defined, possibly disease activity or prior therapy.

Every patient had relapsed following autologous stem cell transplantation, and cohorts differed in brentuximab vedotin exposure. Concerning this clone: Its antigen is still unknown.

Data came from immunoSEQ multiplex PCR; TCRdb stores just in-frame clones and leaves some out. Of tens of thousands of clones listed, under 90% are singletons. The V end lost 6 bases, the J end lost 8 bases, and 13 bases lay between the germline ends. The germline gives CDR1 MDHEN, CDR2 SYDVKM. The CDR3 runs 13 residues. The starting material was peripheral blood mononuclear cells (PBMCs), obtained at baseline. This chain joins TRBV28 and TRBJ1-4; D not certain. The TCR originated in a human donor with classical Hodgkin lymphoma. Here the CDR3 reads CASSPRAVEKLFF. The CDR3 DNA sequence: TGTGCCAGCAGCCCGCGGGCAGTGGAAAAACTGTTTTTT.